The 32 T cell receptor beta chains given below trace back to one sample, sequenced in a study of T cell responses to AZD1222 COVID-19 vaccine. The data were produced by immunoSEQ multiplex PCR, yet TCRdb's version contains in-frame clones alone and is incomplete. The table has about 97,000 clones, roughly 91% seen once. The starting material was peripheral blood, obtained on day 0 of AZD1222 vaccination. Receptor source: an adult in good health.

The chain combines TRBV18 with TRBJ2-3; D gene unclear. Germline V gene lookup returns CDR1 KGHSH and CDR2 LQKENI. CDR3 length: 16 residues. Trimming took off 5 bases at V and 2 bases at J, with 17 bases between the two ends. The CDR3 here is CASSMQAPLVTDTQYF. The CDR3 nucleotides are TGTGCCAGCTCAATGCAGGCGCCCTTAGTCACAGATACGCAGTATTTT.

V is TRBV10-3 and J is TRBJ1-5; the D is unclear. Trimming shortened V by 4 bases and J by 5 bases, and 6 bases separated the two germline ends. Germline lookup yields CDR1 ENHRY and CDR2 SYGVKD. The CDR3 contains 12 residues. The CDR3 protein is CAISGPDQPQHF. For the CDR3, the DNA is TGTGCCATCAGTGGTCCCGATCAGCCCCAGCATTTT.

This chain connects TRBV6-5 to TRBJ1-4; unclear D gene. CDR3 length: 13 residues. Germline V CDR1 and CDR2: MNHEY, SVGAGI. Trimming pared 6 bases from V and 8 bases from J, leaving 13 bases between. The CDR3: CASSARHGEKLFF. The CDR3 DNA reads TGTGCCAGCAGCGCCCGACACGGGGAAAAACTGTTTTTT.

The V gene is TRBV7-2, the J gene TRBJ1-2; no reliable D call. The germline gives CDR1 SGHTA, CDR2 FQGNSA. Trimming removed 5 bases from V and 4 bases from J, with 14 bases in between. This CDR3 has 14 amino acids. The CDR3 region has the DNA TGTGCCAGCAGCCCCTCCGTGACCCTCTATGGCTACACCTTC. Protein product: CASSPSVTLYGYTF.

The table lists this clone with a few counts. The chain is built from TRBV20-1 and TRBJ1-2; a possible D gene is TRBD1 (6 bases). This CDR3 has 13 residues. Germline V lookup: CDR1 DFQATT, CDR2 SNEGSKA (reference sequence). The V end was cut by 3 bases, the J end by 8 bases, with 16 bases between. The CDR3 DNA sequence: TGCAGTGCTAGTGTCAGGGGAACGCTGGGCTACACCTTC. This codes for CSASVRGTLGYTF.

The rearrangement uses TRBV7-9 and TRBJ1-1; 7 bases fit TRBD1. This CDR3 is built from 14 residues. The V segment lost 4 bases and the J segment 6 bases; nucleotides outside the gene matches: 8. The germline CDR1 and CDR2 sequences are SEHNR and FQNEAQ (reference sequence). The CDR3 protein is CASSSPGQGAEAFF. In nucleotides, the CDR3 is TGTGCCAGCAGCTCACCTGGTCAGGGGGCTGAAGCTTTCTTT.

This clone has only one observation. One end of the junction does not line up with germline, which may come from a read error. V usage is TRBV7-7 and J usage is TRBJ1-1, with a possible D match to TRBD1 (6 bases). The CDR3 is made up of 18 amino acids. From germline, CDR1 is SSHAT and CDR2 FNYEAQ (reference sequence). The CDR3 loop reads CASSLAFGTRLGGTEAFF. For the CDR3, the DNA is TGTGCTAGCAGCTTAGCGTTCGGGACACGCCTTGGTGGGACTGAAGCTTTCTTT.

J is TRBJ2-2 and V is TRBV2, with D possibly being TRBD1 (6 bases). V was clipped by 7 bases and J by 1 base, with 22 bases between them. The CDR3 loop spans 18 amino acids. The V gene's germline CDR1 is SNHLY and CDR2 FYNNEI. The CDR3 nucleotides are TGTGCCAGCACCCTCGAATCGGACAGAATAAAGAACACCGGGGAGCTGTTTTTT. This codes for CASTLESDRIKNTGELFF.

This rearrangement joins TRBV5-1 to TRBJ2-1; D is undetermined. The V end was cut by 0 bases, the J end by 0 bases, with 13 bases between. CDR3 length: 17 residues. Germline CDR1 is SGHRS and CDR2 is YFSETQ. CDR3 bases: TGCGCCAGCAGCTTGGCTTTCGCGGCGAGCTCCTACAATGAGCAGTTCTTC. It is translated as CASSLAFAASSYNEQFF.

A single count supports this clone. The chain links TRBV19 to TRBJ1-1; no clear D gene. CDR3 length: 13 amino acids. Germline assignment: CDR1 LNHDA and CDR2 SQIVND (reference sequence). Trimming stripped 7 bases from V and 7 bases from J, with 16 bases between. Here the CDR3 reads CASNLFGVHEAFF. The CDR3 bases are TGTGCCAGTAACCTGTTTGGGGTACATGAAGCTTTCTTT.

The chain's CDR3 is CASGRNTIYF. CDR3 in DNA: TGTGCCAGCGGAAGAAACACCATATATTTT. The chain is built from TRBV12-3 or TRBV12-4 and TRBJ1-3, with D unclear. The V end lost 8 bases, the J end lost 5 bases, and 4 bases lay between the germline ends. There are 10 residues in the CDR3.

The chain links TRBV4-2 to TRBJ1-2, with D perhaps matching TRBD1 (5 bases). Germline assignment: CDR1 LGHNA and CDR2 YNFKEQ. CDR3 length: 15 amino acids. The V end lost 1 base, the J end lost 8 bases, and 17 bases lay between the germline ends. The CDR3: CASSQVDRDLGGYTF. In DNA, the CDR3 is TGTGCCAGCAGCCAAGTAGACCGGGACCTAGGGGGCTACACCTTC.

This clone turned up a few times. V and J are TRBV28 and TRBJ2-2; no firm D call. The CDR3 contains 15 residues. Germline V gene sequence: CDR1 MDHEN, CDR2 SYDVKM. Trimming removed 1 base from V and 1 base from J, with 7 bases in between. The CDR3, as DNA: TGTGCCAGCAGTTTATCGCGTGGGAACACCGGGGAGCTGTTTTTT. The encoded protein is CASSLSRGNTGELFF.

The J gene is TRBJ2-5, the V gene TRBV24-1; tentatively, D is TRBD1 (5 bases). Trimming cost V 4 bases and J 5 bases, with 10 bases left between them. The CDR3 loop spans 13 amino acids. Germline assignment: CDR1 KGHDR and CDR2 SFDVKD. The CDR3 DNA reads TGTGCCACCAGTGACCCAGGGCGGGAGACCCAGTACTTC. This translates into CATSDPGRETQYF.

This clone showed up just once. The chain links TRBV5-1 to TRBJ2-5; 11 bases are shared with TRBD2. Germline CDR1 is SGHRS and CDR2 is YFSETQ. This CDR3 has 15 amino acids. The V segment lost 0 bases and the J segment 2 bases; nucleotides outside the gene matches: 0. For the CDR3, the DNA is TGCGCCAGCAGCTTGGGACTAGCGGGGCAAGAGACCCAGTACTTC. It yields the protein CASSLGLAGQETQYF.

This chain joins TRBV9 and TRBJ2-2, with D hard to call. V gave up 1 base and J gave up 0 bases, with 1 base separating them. Per germline, CDR1 SGDLS and CDR2 YYNGEE. This CDR3 region has 13 residues. CDR3: CASSVSNTGELFF. The CDR3 nucleotides are TGTGCCAGCAGCGTATCGAACACCGGGGAGCTGTTTTTT.

CDR3 amino acids: CASSYFGTGEAYGYTF. As DNA, the CDR3 is TGTGCCAGCAGTTACTTCGGGACAGGGGAGGCCTATGGCTACACCTTC. J is TRBJ1-2 and V is TRBV6-5, with 10 positions matching TRBD1. V trimming: 1 base; J trimming: 4 bases; junction bases outside the gene matches: 6. The CDR3 covers 16 residues. Germline lookup yields CDR1 MNHEY and CDR2 SVGAGI.

The CDR3 protein is CASSIREPNEKLFF. The CDR3 DNA reads TGTGCCAGCAGTATCAGGGAGCCTAATGAAAAACTGTTTTTT. V is TRBV2 and J is TRBJ1-4; a possible D gene is TRBD1 (5 bases). The V and J ends lost 5 bases and 3 bases respectively, with 10 bases between them. This CDR3 contains 14 residues. CDR1 and CDR2 from the germline V gene are SNHLY and FYNNEI. Complete variable domain (other parts from reference TRBV2 and TRBJ1-4): EPEVTQTPSHQVTQMGQEVILRCVPISNHLYFYWYRQILGQKVEFLVSFYNNEISEKSEIFDDQFSVERPDGSNFTLKIRSTKLEDSAMYFCASSIREPNEKLFFGSGTQLSVL.

The gene calls are TRBV24-1 and TRBJ2-2; D perhaps matches TRBD1 (6 bases). This CDR3 has 15 amino acids. V lost 1 base and J 4 bases, leaving 9 bases between the germline ends. Germline values: CDR1 KGHDR, CDR2 SFDVKD. The CDR3 bases are TGTGCCACCAGTGATTTAGGACAGACCACCGGGGAGCTGTTTTTT. Residues: CATSDLGQTTGELFF.

The rearrangement uses TRBV11-3 and TRBJ2-1, with TRBD2 matching over 13 bases. The V segment lost 5 bases and the J segment 9 bases; nucleotides outside the gene matches: 10. The CDR3 is made up of 16 amino acids. The germline CDR1 and CDR2 sequences are SGHNT and YENEEA. CDR3 amino acids: CASSPPTSGGDGEQFF. CDR3 in DNA: TGTGCCAGCAGCCCGCCCACTAGCGGGGGGGATGGTGAGCAGTTCTTC.

V is TRBV7-2 and J is TRBJ2-3; D unclear. V was pared by 1 base and J by 14 bases, with 19 bases between. This CDR3 has 14 residues. Per germline, CDR1 SGHTA and CDR2 FQGNSA. CDR3 bases: TGTGCCAGCAGCTTAGGGACCGACCCAATCCTTGGGTATTTT. Encoded protein: CASSLGTDPILGYF.

The chain links TRBV2 to TRBJ2-5; TRBD1 matches at 7 bases. V gave up 7 bases and J gave up 5 bases; unmatched junction bases: 10. This CDR3 has 14 amino acids. Germline loops: CDR1 SNHLY, CDR2 FYNNEI. CDR3 nucleotide sequence: TGTGCCAGCAACAACAGGGGATCGAGGGAGACCCAGTACTTC. Protein sequence: CASNNRGSRETQYF.

The CDR3 region has the DNA TGTGCCAGCAGCGCAAGCGGACAGGGACTATATGGCTACACCTTC. As protein: CASSASGQGLYGYTF. The rearrangement uses TRBV7-2 and TRBJ1-2, with TRBD1 matching over 8 bases. Germline V gene lookup returns CDR1 SGHTA and CDR2 FQGNSA. V dropped 5 bases and J dropped 5; count of bases not matched to a gene: 10. The CDR3 contains 15 residues.

The chain uses TRBV6-2 or TRBV6-3 and TRBJ2-3; 8 nucleotides align to TRBD2. From germline, CDR1 is MNHEY and CDR2 SVGEGT. CDR3 length: 15 residues. V shed 6 bases and J 4 bases; nucleotides not matched to a gene: 9. CDR3 loop: CASSQTGTRADTQYF. CDR3 bases: TGTGCCAGCAGCCAAACCGGGACTAGGGCAGATACGCAGTATTTT.

The chain uses TRBV5-6 and TRBJ1-2; D possibly corresponds to TRBD1 (6 bases). The CDR3 has 14 amino acids. CDR1 is SGHDT and CDR2 is YYEEEE in the germline V gene. The V end was cut by 2 bases, the J end by 6 bases, with 14 bases between. As DNA, the CDR3 is TGTGCCAGCAGCTTCGGTGGGGGCCGCGATGGCTACACCTTC. It codes for CASSFGGGRDGYTF.

This chain joins TRBV5-6 and TRBJ2-3; possible D gene TRBD1, 7 bases. This CDR3 comprises 15 residues. Germline V gene lookup returns CDR1 SGHDT and CDR2 YYEEEE. V lost 3 bases, J lost 3 bases, and 14 bases lay in between. The CDR3: CASSSLTGRTDTQYF. The CDR3 nucleotides are TGTGCCAGCAGCTCCCTGACAGGGAGGACAGATACGCAGTATTTT.

This clone was counted a few times. The V gene is TRBV3-1 (or the pseudogene TRBV3-2), the J gene TRBJ2-1, with a weak D call TRBD1 (6 bases). V was shortened by 4 bases and J by 0 bases, with 10 bases between the two germline ends. This CDR3 has 15 amino acids. Looked up from germline, CDR1 is LGHDT and CDR2 is YNNKEL (reference sequence). CDR3 bases: TGTGCCAGCAGCCCGACAGGCTACTCCTACAATGAGCAGTTCTTC. Its protein product is CASSPTGYSYNEQFF.

The V call is TRBV7-3, the J call TRBJ2-7, with 10 bases fitting TRBD1. With V trimmed by 6 bases and J by 4 bases, 6 bases remained unmatched. The CDR3 is made up of 14 amino acids. Germline V gene data show CDR1 as SGHTA and CDR2 as FQGTGA. The CDR3 sequence is CASSSGTGEYEQYF. CDR3 bases: TGTGCCAGCAGTTCCGGGACAGGGGAATACGAGCAGTACTTC.

The V call is TRBV6-1, the J call TRBJ2-5, with D possibly matching TRBD2 (7 bases). The CDR3 spans 18 residues. Germline values: CDR1 MNHNS, CDR2 SASEGT. Trimming pared 2 bases from V and 2 bases from J, leaving 21 bases between. The CDR3: CASSELNRGATVQETQYF. In DNA, the CDR3 is TGTGCCAGCAGTGAACTCAATCGGGGGGCGACAGTGCAAGAGACCCAGTACTTC.

This clone turned up a few times. CDR3 nucleotides: TGTGCCACCAGCAGAGAACTAGCGGGACCAGATACGCAGTATTTT. The encoded protein is CATSRELAGPDTQYF. The chain uses TRBV15 and TRBJ2-3; 10 bases fit TRBD2. The CDR3 length is 15 residues. V dropped 0 bases and J dropped 4; count of bases not matched to a gene: 1. The germline gives CDR1 LNHNV, CDR2 YYDKDF (reference sequence).

This chain connects TRBV6-5 to TRBJ2-2, with 8 bases identical to TRBD1. J was trimmed by 1 base and V by 6 bases; bases with no gene match: 1. The germline CDR1 and CDR2 sequences are MNHEY and SVGAGI. This CDR3 has 14 amino acids. The CDR3 loop reads CASRGQGNTGELFF. The CDR3 bases are TGTGCCAGCAGAGGACAGGGGAACACCGGGGAGCTGTTTTTT.

There are a few counts of this clone. This chain links TRBV2 with TRBJ1-3; the D gene is possibly TRBD1 (5 bases). Germline assignment: CDR1 SNHLY and CDR2 FYNNEI. The CDR3 extends over 16 amino acids. Trimming removed 0 bases from V and 0 bases from J, with 9 bases in between. CDR3 nucleotide sequence: TGTGCCAGCAGTGAAGCGGGGCAGCTCTCTGGAAACACCATATATTTT. It codes for CASSEAGQLSGNTIYF.